Below, 30 T cell receptor beta chains from the same sample are listed, as sequenced in a study of vaccination and CD4 T cells after COVID-19. Their antigen targets remain unknown. Once obtained from cultured CD4+ T cells, the DNA was sequenced using the Oncomine TCR Beta short-read assay. TCRdb reprocessed the PCR reads with MiXCR, giving one entry per CDR3 protein. This sample has under 9,500 distinct CDR3 sequences, with around three fifths found just once. Treatment given: approximately nine-day PBMC culture with coronavirus spike peptide pools or control peptides (ViraFEST assay). The sequencing sample was made of CD4+ T cells from blood, cultured in vitro. The receptor set was obtained from a human donor who had recovered from COVID-19.

This clonotype was detected a few times. The chain is built from TRBV4-1 and TRBJ1-6; D is ambiguous. The CDR3 has 15 residues. CDR1 is MGHRA, CDR2 YSYEKL, per germline. Trimming removed 8 bases at V and 7 bases at J, with 18 bases between. CDR3 nucleotide sequence: TGCGCCAGCTCGCGAGGCGGAGGGCACAATTCACCCCTCCACTTT. As protein: CASSRGGGHNSPLHF.

The rearrangement uses TRBV5-5 and TRBJ1-2; the D gene is possibly TRBD1 (5 bases). Germline V gives CDR1 SGHKS, CDR2 YYEKEE (reference sequence). Trimming took 4 bases from V and 5 from J, leaving 21 bases between them. This CDR3 comprises 16 residues. DNA for the CDR3: TGTGCCAGCAGCCCGGACTCCATCGGGGGGTATTATGGCTACACCTTC. Its translation is CASSPDSIGGYYGYTF.

V gene TRBV7-9 combines with J gene TRBJ1-4; 11 bases align to TRBD1. J was trimmed by 8 bases and V by 3 bases; bases with no gene match: 2. This CDR3 region has 14 residues. Germline V gene sequence: CDR1 SEHNR, CDR2 FQNEAQ (reference sequence). CDR3 DNA: TGTGCCAGCAGCTTTGGGACAGGGGGAGAAAAACTGTTTTTT. This translates into CASSFGTGGEKLFF. Based on the CDR3 plus reference TRBV7-9 and TRBJ1-4, the full variable domain is DTGVSQNPRHKITKRGQNVTFRCDPISEHNRLYWYRQTLGQGPEFLTYFQNEAQLEKSRLLSDRFSAERPKGSFSTLEIQRTEQGDSAMYLCASSFGTGGEKLFFGSGTQLSVL.

This chain's CDR3 is CASSLEGQSYNEQFF. The CDR3 bases are TGTGCCAGCAGCTTAGAAGGCCAGTCCTACAATGAGCAGTTCTTC. The chain couples TRBV7-2 to TRBJ2-1, with D uncertain. V lost 1 base and J lost 1, with 8 bases in between. The CDR3 covers 15 residues. The V gene's germline CDR1 is SGHTA and CDR2 FQGNSA. The variable domain in full, with the rest retrieved from reference TRBV7-2 and TRBJ2-1, is GAGVSQSPSNKVTEKGKDVELRCDPISGHTALYWYRQSLGQGLEFLIYFQGNSAPDKSGLPSDRFSAERTGGSVSTLTIQRTQQEDSAVYLCASSLEGQSYNEQFFGPGTRLTVL.

V gene TRBV24-1 combines with J gene TRBJ1-6, with a weak D call TRBD1 (5 bases). The CDR3 contains 12 residues. The germline V gene encodes CDR1 KGHDR and CDR2 SFDVKD. Trimming shortened V by 4 bases and J by 8 bases, and 5 bases separated the two germline ends. DNA of the CDR3: TGTGCCACCAGTGAGGGGGATTCACCCCTCCACTTT. This gives the protein CATSEGDSPLHF.

The chain couples TRBV12-3 or TRBV12-4 to TRBJ2-3, with D maybe TRBD1 (6 bases). The V end was cut by 6 bases, the J end by 2 bases, with 12 bases between. The CDR3 totals 14 residues. CDR3 in amino acids: CASSRTVLTDTQYF. In nucleotides, the CDR3 is TGTGCCAGCAGCCGGACAGTGCTCACAGATACGCAGTATTTT.

This clonotype was detected only once. The CDR3 is CASRGGGNGEKLFF. The CDR3, as DNA: TGTGCCAGCAGGGGCGGTGGGAACGGTGAAAAACTGTTTTTT. The chain links TRBV6-1 to TRBJ1-4; unclear D gene. The CDR3 consists of 14 residues. The germline CDR1 and CDR2 sequences are MNHNS and SASEGT. Trimming took 6 bases from V and 7 from J, leaving 15 bases between them.

V gene TRBV28 combines with J gene TRBJ1-2; TRBD1 aligns across 8 bases. The CDR3 has 15 amino acids. V gave up 3 bases and J gave up 8 bases; unmatched junction bases: 11. Germline assignment: CDR1 MDHEN and CDR2 SYDVKM. The CDR3 sequence is CASSFPDGTGGGYTF. The CDR3 bases are TGTGCCAGCAGTTTCCCTGACGGGACAGGTGGAGGCTACACCTTC.

V and J are TRBV20-1 and TRBJ2-5; TRBD2 is a possible D gene (5 bases). CDR1 DFQATT and CDR2 SNEGSKA come from the germline V gene (reference sequence). Trimming stripped 6 bases from V and 3 bases from J, with 11 bases between. The CDR3 is 12 amino acids. This chain's CDR3 is CSARPGKETQYF. Here the CDR3 DNA reads TGCAGTGCCCGACCGGGAAAAGAGACCCAGTACTTC.

The chain links TRBV2 to TRBJ1-1, with D possibly TRBD1 on 5 matching bases. Trimming cost V 8 bases and J 7 bases, with 14 bases left between them. The length of the CDR3 is 12 residues. Germline CDR1 and CDR2: SNHLY and FYNNEI. CDR3 sequence: CASGTRTGEAFF. The CDR3 DNA is TGTGCCAGCGGGACCCGTACGGGTGAAGCTTTCTTT. Full variable domain (outside the CDR3, taken from reference TRBV2 and TRBJ1-1): EPEVTQTPSHQVTQMGQEVILRCVPISNHLYFYWYRQILGQKVEFLVSFYNNEISEKSEIFDDQFSVERPDGSNFTLKIRSTKLEDSAMYFCASGTRTGEAFFGQGTRLTVV.

The J gene is TRBJ1-6, the V gene TRBV27; 12 nucleotides line up with TRBD1. The CDR3 sequence is 14 residues long. CDR1 and CDR2 (germline): MNHEY, SMNVEV (reference sequence). Trimming at V came to 8 bases and at J to 10 bases, leaving 6 bases not matched to a gene. The CDR3: CASPQGQGASPLHF. The DNA for the CDR3 is TGTGCCAGCCCCCAGGGACAGGGGGCATCACCCCTCCACTTT.

The chain employs TRBV2 and TRBJ2-5; either TRBD1 or TRBD2 may fit D (6 bases each). Germline assignment: CDR1 SNHLY and CDR2 FYNNEI. The CDR3 extends over 18 amino acids. The V end was cut by 2 bases, the J end by 1 base, with 20 bases between. CDR3 protein: CASSERGVAEGFQETQYF. CDR3 nucleotide sequence: TGTGCCAGCAGTGAAAGGGGGGTGGCGGAGGGGTTCCAAGAGACCCAGTACTTC.

The chain is built from TRBV7-6 and TRBJ2-2, with unresolved D. CDR3 size: 16 residues. Germline V gene lookup returns CDR1 SGHVS and CDR2 FNYEAQ. Trimming stripped 5 bases from V and 0 bases from J, with 13 bases between. This CDR3 reads CASSNVPVTNTGELFF. CDR3 coding DNA: TGTGCCAGCAGCAACGTGCCAGTCACGAACACCGGGGAGCTGTTTTTT.

This clonotype was found a few times. The chain joins TRBV20-1 to TRBJ1-6; 7 bases line up with TRBD1. Germline V gives CDR1 DFQATT, CDR2 SNEGSKA (reference sequence). The CDR3 totals 17 residues. V lost 5 bases and J lost 6; bases outside the gene matches: 16. The CDR3: CSAAPGQLGYFNSPLHF. CDR3 bases: TGCAGTGCTGCCCCGGGACAGTTGGGGTATTTTAATTCACCCCTCCACTTT.

There are a few counts of this clonotype. The chain combines TRBV20-1 with TRBJ2-5; TRBD2 aligns across 7 bases. This CDR3 is 13 amino acids long. Germline V CDR1 and CDR2: DFQATT, SNEGSKA (reference sequence). V lost 3 bases to trimming and J lost 5 bases; unmatched junction nucleotides: 6. CDR3: CSASGGRGETQYF. Here the CDR3 DNA reads TGCAGTGCTAGTGGCGGGAGAGGCGAGACCCAGTACTTC.

The chain carries TRBV6-1 and TRBJ2-2; tentatively, D is TRBD2 (7 bases). The CDR3 contains 17 residues. Germline V gene sequence: CDR1 MNHNS, CDR2 SASEGT. The V end lost 8 bases, the J end lost 4 bases, and 23 bases lay between the germline ends. This chain's CDR3 is CASRGRGSKSPTGELFF. The CDR3, as DNA: TGTGCCAGCCGGGGGAGGGGGTCTAAGAGTCCCACCGGGGAGCTGTTTTTT.

The chain employs TRBV4-3 and TRBJ1-2; 8 bases line up with TRBD1. After removal of 3 bases from V and 9 bases from J, the junction contained 12 bases not matched to a gene. In germline, CDR1 is LGHNA, CDR2 YSLEER. This CDR3 spans 15 amino acids. The CDR3: CASSQGTGTGDRYTF. CDR3 coding DNA: TGCGCCAGCAGCCAGGGGACCGGGACAGGAGATCGCTACACCTTC.

The rearrangement uses TRBV5-1 and TRBJ2-2; D may be TRBD1 (6 bases). CDR1 is SGHRS and CDR2 is YFSETQ in the germline V gene. CDR3 size: 15 residues. V was trimmed by 0 bases and J by 3 bases, leaving 9 bases between them. DNA of the CDR3: TGCGCCAGCAGCTTGGTAGGGGGTGACACCGGGGAGCTGTTTTTT. It translates to CASSLVGGDTGELFF.

This clonotype occurred a few times. V usage is TRBV6-5 and J usage is TRBJ1-6; D is undetermined. Germline lookup yields CDR1 MNHEY and CDR2 SVGAGI. V lost 0 bases, J lost 8 bases, and 11 bases lay in between. This CDR3 comprises 15 residues. CDR3 loop: CASSYSSGYDSPLHF. The CDR3, as DNA: TGTGCCAGCAGTTACTCGTCCGGGTACGATTCACCCCTCCACTTT.

The DNA of the CDR3 is TGTGCTAGTGGTTTGGTAACGGGACAGGGGATGGCACCCCTCCACTTT. Its protein product is CASGLVTGQGMAPLHF. The chain is built from TRBV12-5 and TRBJ1-6; 10 positions match TRBD1. Germline V gene lookup returns CDR1 LGHNT and CDR2 FRNRAP. This CDR3 has 16 amino acids. V shed 0 bases and J 11 bases; nucleotides not matched to a gene: 7.

The chain links TRBV27 to TRBJ2-3; 9 nucleotides agree with TRBD1. The CDR3 loop spans 14 amino acids. Germline V CDR1 and CDR2: MNHEY, SMNVEV (reference sequence). J lost 4 bases, V lost 6 bases, and 5 bases had no gene match. For the CDR3, the DNA is TGTGCCAGCAGCCGGGACAGGGTCGCAGATACGCAGTATTTT. It translates to CASSRDRVADTQYF.

This clonotype came up a few times. This chain uses TRBV20-1 with TRBJ2-3; perhaps TRBD2 as D (5 bases). The CDR3 is 15 amino acids. The germline V gene has CDR1 DFQATT and CDR2 SNEGSKA (reference sequence). V shed 3 bases and J shed 0 bases, with 13 bases lying between them. This CDR3 is CSARYSGVSTDTQYF. CDR3 DNA: TGCAGTGCTAGGTACTCCGGGGTTAGCACAGATACGCAGTATTTT.

Only a few counts were recorded for this clonotype. This chain connects TRBV20-1 to TRBJ1-1; 8 nucleotides match TRBD1. Losses at the gene ends were 5 bases for V and 3 bases for J; bases not matched to a gene: 14. Germline assignment: CDR1 DFQATT and CDR2 SNEGSKA (reference sequence). The CDR3 has 16 amino acids. The DNA of the CDR3 is TGCAGTGCTTCACAGGGGGGCTTGGAACGGGACACTGAAGCTTTCTTT. It yields the protein CSASQGGLERDTEAFF.

The chain combines TRBV7-9 with TRBJ2-5; perhaps D is TRBD1 or TRBD2 (7 bases each). Germline CDR1 reads SEHNR; CDR2 reads FQNEAQ (reference sequence). V was trimmed by 1 base and J by 4 bases, leaving 13 bases between them. CDR3 length equals 15 residues. As DNA, the CDR3 is TGTGCCAGCAGCTTAGGAACAGGGGAGGGAGAGACCCAGTACTTC. Translating it yields CASSLGTGEGETQYF.

The rearrangement links TRBV6-1 to TRBJ2-2; 7 bases agree with TRBD1. In germline, CDR1 is MNHNS, CDR2 SASEGT. This CDR3 has 14 residues. With 5 bases clipped from V and 0 bases from J, the junction kept 0 bases outside the gene matches. CDR3 DNA: TGTGCCAGCAGTCAGGGGGCGAACACCGGGGAGCTGTTTTTT. It specifies CASSQGANTGELFF.

CDR3 sequence reads: CASTSPGTEDFSEQYF. DNA for the CDR3: TGTGCCAGCACCTCCCCAGGGACGGAGGACTTCTCCGAGCAGTACTTC. The chain uses TRBV28 and TRBJ2-7, with D possibly called TRBD1 or TRBD2 (5 bases each). Germline V CDR1 and CDR2: MDHEN, SYDVKM. V gave up 7 bases and J gave up 6 bases, with 25 bases separating them. The CDR3 has 16 residues.

This clonotype has a handful of counts. The chain carries TRBV24-1 and TRBJ2-2; D gene uncertain. Germline V CDR1 and CDR2: KGHDR, SFDVKD. V was shortened by 2 bases and J by 0 bases, with 3 bases between the two germline ends. There are 14 residues in the CDR3. The CDR3 nucleotides read TGTGCCACCAGTGATTCCTCGAACACCGGGGAGCTGTTTTTT. It is translated as CATSDSSNTGELFF.

V is TRBV7-2 and J is TRBJ2-5, with 9 bases identical to TRBD2. The CDR3 covers 14 residues. Looked up from germline, CDR1 is SGHTA and CDR2 is FQGNSA. The trim removed 3 bases at V and 3 bases at J, leaving 2 bases unmatched. The CDR3 reads CASSFQRGEETQYF. Here the CDR3 DNA reads TGTGCCAGCAGCTTCCAGCGGGGGGAAGAGACCCAGTACTTC.

This chain connects TRBV2 to TRBJ2-3; 10 nucleotides agree with TRBD2. The V and J ends lost 5 bases and 3 bases, in that order; junction bases with no gene match: 8. Germline values: CDR1 SNHLY, CDR2 FYNNEI. This CDR3 contains 16 residues. CDR3 bases: TGTGCCAGCAGTAGGGGGCTAGCGGGGGAAACAGATACGCAGTATTTT. Protein product: CASSRGLAGETDTQYF.

The gene calls are TRBV7-2 and TRBJ2-2, with 7 positions matching TRBD1. The germline CDR1 and CDR2 sequences are SGHTA and FQGNSA. The CDR3 has 15 amino acids. Trimming took 4 bases from V and 0 from J; bases not matched to a gene: 2. The CDR3 loop reads CASSSRGSNTGELFF. CDR3 coding DNA: TGTGCCAGCAGCTCCAGGGGGTCGAACACCGGGGAGCTGTTTTTT.